One T cell receptor (beta chain) is described in this entry. The antigen is not known. There are 17 residues in the CDR3. The ends were cut back, 4 bases at V and 1 base at J, with 17 bases in the middle. Germline lookup yields CDR1 LGHNA and CDR2 YNFKEQ. The sample is drawn from a study of graft-versus-host responses after intestinal transplantation. Study-level points and caveats: GvH clones surfaced in recipient marrow, some emerging earlier in ileum or blood. Across patients carrying graft-donor T cell macrochimerism, allografts held high graft-versus-host to host-versus-graft clonal ratios.

Sequencing was performed with immunoSEQ multiplex PCR; in TCRdb, only in-frame clones are kept and a portion is missing. The sample yields more than 65,000 clones, 85% to 90% seen once. This TCR was recovered from a human donor who received an intestinal transplant. The starting material was unstimulated CD4+ T cells sorted from spleen or lymph node cells, obtained before intestinal transplant. V gene TRBV4-2 combines with J gene TRBJ1-3; unclear D gene. The CDR3 sequence is CASSRKTQDSSGNTIYF. CDR3 nucleotide sequence: TGTGCCAGCAGCCGCAAGACTCAGGACTCATCTGGAAACACCATATATTTT.